This T cell receptor beta chain was sequenced during a study of response to subunit inactivated influenza vaccine. Study results and limitations: Each seasonal influenza vaccination recruits few new T cells, the authors suggested.

About this clonotype: Its antigen is as yet unknown.

TCRdb ran MiXCR on the RT-PCR reads and lists one entry per CDR3 protein. The sample shows hundreds of thousands of distinct CDR3 sequences, roughly 13% of them seen only once. CDR3 size: 18 residues. The ends lost 5 bases at V and 7 bases at J; junction bases unmatched: 15. Germline assignment: CDR1 SGHAT and CDR2 FQDESV (reference sequence). The source material was PBMCs from blood, sampled roughly 48 days after vaccination. This chain links TRBV11-1 with TRBJ2-1; 12 bases are shared with TRBD2. This clonotype was sampled from a man aged 45-65 years who received an inactivated influenza vaccine. Here the CDR3 reads CASSRPTVTSGSRNEQFF. The CDR3 DNA reads as TGTGCCAGCAGCCGCCCGACGGTGACTAGCGGGAGCAGAAATGAGCAGTTCTTC. Combining the CDR3 with reference TRBV11-1 and TRBJ2-1 gives the whole variable domain EAEVAQSPRYKITEKSQAVAFWCDPISGHATLYWYRQILGQGPELLVQFQDESVVDDSQLPKDRFSAERLKGVDSTLKIQPAELGDSAMYLCASSRPTVTSGSRNEQFFGPGTRLTVL.